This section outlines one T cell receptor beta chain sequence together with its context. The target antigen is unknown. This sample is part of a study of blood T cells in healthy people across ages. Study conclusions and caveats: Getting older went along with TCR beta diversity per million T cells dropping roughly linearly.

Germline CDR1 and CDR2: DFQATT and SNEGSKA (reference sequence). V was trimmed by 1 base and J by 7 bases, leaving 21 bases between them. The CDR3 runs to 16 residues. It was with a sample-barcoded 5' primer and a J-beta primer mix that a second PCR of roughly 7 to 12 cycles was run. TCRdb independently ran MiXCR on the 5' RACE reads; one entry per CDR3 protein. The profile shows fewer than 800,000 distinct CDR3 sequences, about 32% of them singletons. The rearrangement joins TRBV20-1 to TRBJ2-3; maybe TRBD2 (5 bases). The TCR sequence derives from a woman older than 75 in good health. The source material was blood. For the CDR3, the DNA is TGCAGTGCTAGAGCTATATCCATCGGGATTAGGTATACGCAGTATTTT. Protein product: CSARAISIGIRYTQYF.